One sample yielded the 17 T cell receptor beta chains listed below, sequenced in a study of blood T cell repertoires in COVID-19. Produced via immunoSEQ multiplex PCR; TCRdb's table is partial and in-frame only. The sample has 6,000 to 7,500 clones; roughly 82% are singletons. Specimen: peripheral blood. These receptor sequences come from a human donor with active COVID-19. The donor label of this sample is uncertain.

The genes are TRBV7-9 and TRBJ2-3; 7 nucleotides match TRBD1. V lost 11 bases, J lost 4 bases, and 6 bases stayed unmatched. The CDR3 has 12 amino acids. Germline values: CDR1 SEHNR, CDR2 FQNEAQ (reference sequence). The CDR3 is CAGTGVADTQYF. The CDR3, as DNA: TGTGCCGGCACAGGGGTCGCAGATACGCAGTATTTT.

This CDR3 reads CSVTLISGRGNEQYF. The CDR3 coding sequence is TGCAGCGTTACCTTGATTAGCGGGAGGGGAAACGAGCAGTACTTC. The J gene is TRBJ2-7, the V gene TRBV29-1; 11 bases map to TRBD2. Germline CDR1 reads SQVTM; CDR2 reads ANQGSEA. The CDR3 extends over 15 amino acids. The trim removed 5 bases at V and 5 bases at J, leaving 11 bases unmatched.

The rearrangement joins TRBV5-4 to TRBJ2-3; a possible D gene is TRBD1 (6 bases). The CDR3 has 15 amino acids. Trimming removed 5 bases at V and 1 base at J, with 14 bases between. Germline lookup yields CDR1 SGHNT and CDR2 YYREEE (reference sequence). Written as DNA, the CDR3 is TGTGCCAGCAGGCCCGGGACAACAGGCACAGATACGCAGTATTTT. Protein: CASRPGTTGTDTQYF.

The V gene is TRBV30, the J gene TRBJ2-4; a possible D gene is TRBD2 (6 bases). V was cut by 3 bases and J by 6 bases, with 12 bases left in between. This CDR3 has 13 amino acids. Germline CDR1 is GTSNPN and CDR2 is SVGIG (reference sequence). Here the CDR3 DNA reads TGTGCCTGGAGGGGAGGACGGACAAACATTCAGTACTTC. This sequence encodes CAWRGGRTNIQYF.

The V gene is TRBV12-5, the J gene TRBJ1-5, with no clear D. The CDR3 length is 13 residues. From germline, CDR1 is LGHNT and CDR2 FRNRAP. V shed 1 base and J shed 9 bases, with 10 bases lying between them. The CDR3, as DNA: TGTGCTAGTGGTTTGGCCCTCCCTTCGCCCCAGCATTTT. This sequence encodes CASGLALPSPQHF. Using reference TRBV12-5 and TRBJ1-5 for the parts outside the CDR3, the full variable domain is DARVTQTPRHKVTEMGQEVTMRCQPILGHNTVFWYRQTMMQGLELLAYFRNRAPLDDSGMPKDRFSAEMPDATLATLKIQPSEPRDSAVYFCASGLALPSPQHFGDGTRLSIL.

This chain joins TRBV14 and TRBJ1-6; the D is unclear. From germline, CDR1 is SGHDN and CDR2 FVKESK. The CDR3 has 17 residues. V was pared by 1 base and J by 2 bases, with 12 bases between. In DNA, the CDR3 is TGTGCCAGCAGCCAAGTTAAGGGAGGCGCCTATAATTCACCCCTCCACTTT. Protein: CASSQVKGGAYNSPLHF.

This chain uses TRBV11-3 with TRBJ2-1; D not certain. From germline, CDR1 is SGHNT and CDR2 YENEEA. The CDR3 spans 12 residues. The V gene lost 2 bases and the J gene lost 9 bases, with 8 bases spanning the gap. CDR3 in amino acids: CASSLRVGEQFF. Written as DNA, the CDR3 is TGTGCCAGCAGCTTACGGGTAGGTGAGCAGTTCTTC.

This clone was observed a few times. The rearrangement links TRBV6-4 to TRBJ2-2, with D uncertain. Between the trimmed V and J ends, which lost 2 bases and 0 bases, there was a span of 4 bases. This CDR3 is built from 14 residues. The germline V gene encodes CDR1 MRHNA and CDR2 SNTAGT. DNA of the CDR3: TGTGCCAGCAGTGACCAGTCGAACACCGGGGAGCTGTTTTTT. Encoded protein: CASSDQSNTGELFF.

The chain has TRBV5-1 and TRBJ2-1; 12 bases match TRBD2. CDR1 and CDR2 (germline): SGHRS, YFSETQ. J was trimmed by 6 bases and V by 0 bases; bases with no gene match: 13. CDR3 length: 19 amino acids. The CDR3 protein is CASSLVDPLAGGVGNEQFF. CDR3 DNA: TGCGCCAGCAGCTTGGTGGACCCTCTAGCGGGAGGGGTTGGCAATGAGCAGTTCTTC.

The rearrangement links TRBV19 to TRBJ1-2; D might be TRBD1 (6 bases). The CDR3 has 14 amino acids. CDR1 is LNHDA and CDR2 is SQIVND in the germline V gene (reference sequence). V was shortened by 2 bases and J by 6 bases, with 13 bases between the two germline ends. The CDR3 region is CASSIRGQGHGYTF. CDR3 nucleotide sequence: TGTGCCAGTAGTATAAGGGGCCAGGGGCATGGCTACACCTTC.

The V and J genes are TRBV10-1 and TRBJ2-5; maybe TRBD1 (5 bases). Germline V gene sequence: CDR1 WNHNN, CDR2 SYGVQD (reference sequence). V was trimmed by 3 bases and J by 0 bases, leaving 8 bases between them. The length of the CDR3 is 14 residues. The CDR3, as DNA: TGCGCCAGCAGTGATTCAGGGTACCAAGAGACCCAGTACTTC. Its translation: CASSDSGYQETQYF.

The V call is TRBV15, the J call TRBJ2-1; possibly TRBD1 for D (5 bases). The CDR3 totals 13 residues. V was shortened by 0 bases and J by 11 bases, with 11 bases between the two germline ends. From germline, CDR1 is LNHNV and CDR2 YYDKDF (reference sequence). In DNA form, the CDR3 reads TGTGCCACCAGCAGAGATAAACCAGGGAAGCAGTTCTTC. Its translation is CATSRDKPGKQFF.

The chain recombines TRBV13 with TRBJ1-1, with no clear D. The CDR3 runs to 15 residues. Germline V gene data show CDR1 as PRHDT and CDR2 as FYEKMQ (reference sequence). V lost 6 bases and J 3 bases, leaving 17 bases between the germline ends. Written as DNA, the CDR3 is TGTGCCAGCAGACATCTGCGGGTGACCCACACTGAAGCTTTCTTT. Translation: CASRHLRVTHTEAFF.

The J gene is TRBJ2-3, the V gene TRBV19; the match to TRBD2 covers 12 bases. The CDR3 loop spans 16 amino acids. The germline V gene has CDR1 LNHDA and CDR2 SQIVND (reference sequence). J was trimmed by 3 bases and V by 3 bases; bases with no gene match: 4. The CDR3 DNA sequence: TGTGCCAGTAGTATCCGGACTAGCGGGAATACAGATACGCAGTATTTT. Translated: CASSIRTSGNTDTQYF.

V and J are TRBV6-5 and TRBJ1-6; 10 bases are a match to TRBD1. This CDR3 is 14 amino acids long. Germline V lookup: CDR1 MNHEY, CDR2 SVGAGI. Trimming removed 6 bases from V and 10 bases from J; junction bases left unmatched: 6. The chain's CDR3 is CASRRTGGGSPLHF. DNA for the CDR3: TGTGCCAGCAGGAGGACAGGGGGAGGATCACCCCTCCACTTT.

J is TRBJ2-7 and V is TRBV3-1 (or the pseudogene TRBV3-2); D not certain. Trimming cost V 6 bases and J 6 bases, with 12 bases left between them. Germline CDR1 is LGHDT and CDR2 is YNNKEL (reference sequence). The CDR3 is 12 residues long. The CDR3 DNA sequence: TGTGCCAGCAGTCGGTTCCTCGGCGAGCAGTACTTC. Residues: CASSRFLGEQYF.

The CDR3 nucleotides read TGTGCCCGCAACGGGTGGCGGGAGGGAAACAATGAGCAGTTCTTC. Translated: CARNGWREGNNEQFF. The rearrangement links TRBV21-1 to TRBJ2-1; TRBD2, the D gene given by the table, was not confirmed from the DNA. TRBV21-1 is a listed pseudogene. This CDR3 comprises 15 residues.